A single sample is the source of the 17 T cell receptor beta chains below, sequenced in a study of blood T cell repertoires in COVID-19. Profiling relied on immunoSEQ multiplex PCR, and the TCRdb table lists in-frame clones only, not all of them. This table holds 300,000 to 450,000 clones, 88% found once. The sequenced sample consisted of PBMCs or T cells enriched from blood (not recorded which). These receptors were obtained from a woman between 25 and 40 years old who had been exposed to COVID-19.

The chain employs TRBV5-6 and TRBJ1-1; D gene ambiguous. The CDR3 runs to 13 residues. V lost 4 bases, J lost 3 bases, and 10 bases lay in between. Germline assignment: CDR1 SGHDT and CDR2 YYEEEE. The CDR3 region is CASSRYGHTEAFF. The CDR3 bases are TGTGCCAGCAGCCGATATGGGCACACTGAAGCTTTCTTT.

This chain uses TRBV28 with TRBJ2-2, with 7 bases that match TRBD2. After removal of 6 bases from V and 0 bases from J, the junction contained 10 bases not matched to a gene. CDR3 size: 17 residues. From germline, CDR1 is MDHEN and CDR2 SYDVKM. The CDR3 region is CASSPASGRPNTGELFF. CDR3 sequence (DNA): TGTGCCAGCAGCCCAGCTAGCGGTCGACCGAACACCGGGGAGCTGTTTTTT.

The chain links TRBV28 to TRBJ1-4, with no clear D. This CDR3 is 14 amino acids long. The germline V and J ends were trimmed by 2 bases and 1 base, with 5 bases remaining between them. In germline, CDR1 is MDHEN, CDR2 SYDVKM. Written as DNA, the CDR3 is TGTGCCAGCAGTTTAATCGGAACTAATGAAAAACTGTTTTTT. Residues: CASSLIGTNEKLFF.

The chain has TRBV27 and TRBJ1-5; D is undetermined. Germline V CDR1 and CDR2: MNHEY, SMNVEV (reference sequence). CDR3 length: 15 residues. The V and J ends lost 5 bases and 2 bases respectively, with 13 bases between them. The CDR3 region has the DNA TGTGCCAGCAGTCCGCGGTTCGGGGGCAATCAGCCCCAGCATTTT. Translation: CASSPRFGGNQPQHF.

DNA of the CDR3: TGTGCCACCCCCTATTGGAAACAGACAGGGCTAATTTTAGGGACTAGCGGTCACAATGAGCAGTTCTTC. It is translated as CATPYWKQTGLILGTSGHNEQFF. The V gene is TRBV24-1, the J gene TRBJ2-1; 11 bases match TRBD2. Germline V CDR1 and CDR2: KGHDR, SFDVKD. J was trimmed by 5 bases and V by 9 bases; bases with no gene match: 32. This CDR3 is 23 amino acids long.

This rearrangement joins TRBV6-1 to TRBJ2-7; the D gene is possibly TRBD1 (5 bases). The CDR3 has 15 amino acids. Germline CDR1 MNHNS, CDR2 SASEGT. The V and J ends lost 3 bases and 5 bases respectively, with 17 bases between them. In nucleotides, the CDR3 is TGTGCCAGCAGTGACCATCAGGGAAGAGGCGACGAGCAGTACTTC. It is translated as CASSDHQGRGDEQYF.

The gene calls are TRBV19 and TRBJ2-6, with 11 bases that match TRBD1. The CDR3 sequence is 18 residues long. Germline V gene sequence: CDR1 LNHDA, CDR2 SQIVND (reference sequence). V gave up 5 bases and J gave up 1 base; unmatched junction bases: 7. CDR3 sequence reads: CASSSRDRGASGANVLTF. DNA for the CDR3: TGTGCCAGTAGTTCGAGGGACAGGGGGGCATCTGGGGCCAACGTCCTGACTTTC.

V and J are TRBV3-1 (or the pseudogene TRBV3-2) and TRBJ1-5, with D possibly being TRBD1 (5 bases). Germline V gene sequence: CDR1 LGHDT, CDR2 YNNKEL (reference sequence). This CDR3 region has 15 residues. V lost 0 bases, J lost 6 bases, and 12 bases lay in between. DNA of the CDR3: TGTGCCAGCAGCCAAGATCTTGGTAGGGGTCAGCCCCAGCATTTT. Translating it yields CASSQDLGRGQPQHF.

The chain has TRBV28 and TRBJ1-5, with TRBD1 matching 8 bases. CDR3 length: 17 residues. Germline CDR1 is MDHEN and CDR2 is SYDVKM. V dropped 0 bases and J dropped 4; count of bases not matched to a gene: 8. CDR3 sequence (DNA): TGTGCCAGCAGTTTATGGACCACAGGGGGGGGGAATCAGCCCCAGCATTTT. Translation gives CASSLWTTGGGNQPQHF.

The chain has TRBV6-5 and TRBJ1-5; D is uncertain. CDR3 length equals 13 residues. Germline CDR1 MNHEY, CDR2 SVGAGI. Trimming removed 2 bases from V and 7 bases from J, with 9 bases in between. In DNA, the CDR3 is TGTGCCAGCAGTTACAAGGCAGGCCAGCCCCAGCATTTT. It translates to CASSYKAGQPQHF.

The CDR3: CASSLRTEAFF. The CDR3, as DNA: TGTGCCAGCTCCTTGAGGACTGAAGCTTTCTTT. The chain employs TRBV2 and TRBJ1-1; no firm D call. The CDR3 contains 11 residues. In germline, CDR1 is SNHLY, CDR2 FYNNEI. V lost 8 bases, J lost 5 bases, and 9 bases lay in between.

In DNA form, the CDR3 reads TGTGCCAGCAGTTTCGGACAGGGAACCTACGAGCAGTACTTC. This translates into CASSFGQGTYEQYF. The V call is TRBV6-5, the J call TRBJ2-7, with 8 bases identical to TRBD1. CDR1 and CDR2 (germline): MNHEY, SVGAGI. Trimming at V came to 4 bases and at J to 2 bases, leaving 4 bases not matched to a gene. CDR3 length equals 14 residues.

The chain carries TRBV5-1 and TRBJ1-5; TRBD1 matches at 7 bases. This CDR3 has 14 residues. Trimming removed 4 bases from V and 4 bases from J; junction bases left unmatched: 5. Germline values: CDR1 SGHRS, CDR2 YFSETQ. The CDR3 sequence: CASSTGVANQPQHF. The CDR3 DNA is TGCGCCAGCAGCACAGGGGTTGCAAATCAGCCCCAGCATTTT. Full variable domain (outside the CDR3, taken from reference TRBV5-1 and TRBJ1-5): KAGVTQTPRYLIKTRGQQVTLSCSPISGHRSVSWYQQTPGQGLQFLFEYFSETQRNKGNFPGRFSGRQFSNSRSEMNVSTLELGDSALYLCASSTGVANQPQHFGDGTRLSIL.

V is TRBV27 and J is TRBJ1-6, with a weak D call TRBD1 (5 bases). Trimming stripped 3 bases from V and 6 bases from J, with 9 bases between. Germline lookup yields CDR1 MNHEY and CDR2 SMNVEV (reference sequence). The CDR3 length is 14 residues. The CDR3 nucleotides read TGTGCCAGCAGTTTGTTGGGGGGTAATTCACCCCTCCACTTT. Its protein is CASSLLGGNSPLHF.

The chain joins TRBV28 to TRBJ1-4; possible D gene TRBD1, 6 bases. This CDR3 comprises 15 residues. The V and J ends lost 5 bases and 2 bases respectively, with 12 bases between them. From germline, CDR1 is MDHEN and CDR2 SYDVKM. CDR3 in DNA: TGTGCCAGCAGTGCCCCAGGGGTCACTAATGAAAAACTGTTTTTT. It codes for CASSAPGVTNEKLFF.

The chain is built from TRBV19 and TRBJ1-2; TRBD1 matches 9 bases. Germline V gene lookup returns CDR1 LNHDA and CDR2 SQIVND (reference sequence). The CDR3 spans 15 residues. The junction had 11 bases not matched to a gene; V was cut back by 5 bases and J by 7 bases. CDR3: CASSPPGTGTPGYTF. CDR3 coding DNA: TGTGCCAGTAGTCCCCCCGGGACAGGGACACCTGGCTACACCTTC. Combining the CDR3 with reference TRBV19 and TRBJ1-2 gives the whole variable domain DGGITQSPKYLFRKEGQNVTLSCEQNLNHDAMYWYRQDPGQGLRLIYYSQIVNDFQKGDIAEGYSVSREKKESFPLTVTSAQKNPTAFYLCASSPPGTGTPGYTFGSGTRLTVV.

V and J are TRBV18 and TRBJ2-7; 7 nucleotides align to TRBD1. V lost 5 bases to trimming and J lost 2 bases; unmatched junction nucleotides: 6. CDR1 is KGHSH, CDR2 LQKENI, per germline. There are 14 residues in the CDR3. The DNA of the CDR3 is TGTGCCAGCTCAACGACAGGGAGTACCTACGAGCAGTACTTC. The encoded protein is CASSTTGSTYEQYF.